These 20 T cell receptor beta chains came from one sample sequenced in a study of blood T cells in healthy people across ages. Sample-barcoded 5' priming and a J-beta primer mix drove a second PCR of 7 to 11 cycles. TCRdb itself ran the 5' RACE reads through MiXCR, one entry per CDR3 protein. The data show approximately 880,000 distinct CDR3 sequences, around 49% seen once. Sequencing was done on a sample of blood. The source of these receptors is a man aged 25-40 years in good health.

The sample holds a few counts of this clonotype. The rearrangement uses TRBV5-6 and TRBJ1-1; D gene unclear. Between the trimmed V and J ends, which lost 5 bases and 0 bases, there was a span of 11 bases. From germline, CDR1 is SGHDT and CDR2 YYEEEE. The CDR3 contains 14 residues. CDR3 sequence reads: CASRFALMNTEAFF. The CDR3 DNA follows: TGTGCCAGCAGGTTTGCCCTCATGAACACTGAAGCTTTCTTT.

The V and J genes are TRBV4-1 and TRBJ2-5, with 11 bases identical to TRBD2. Trimming removed 2 bases from V and 11 bases from J; junction bases left unmatched: 19. From germline, CDR1 is MGHRA and CDR2 YSYEKL. This CDR3 spans 18 amino acids. In DNA form, the CDR3 reads TGCGCCAGCAGCCAAACAAGATCCACTAGCGGGGGTCGCGTAGAGCAGTACTTC. Translation gives CASSQTRSTSGGRVEQYF.

This clonotype has a single count. This sequence joins TRBV9 and TRBJ2-4; 10 bases fit TRBD2. The J call may be mistaken, given a closer DNA end match to TRBJ2-7. The CDR3 spans 15 residues. Germline CDR1 SGDLS, CDR2 YYNGEE. For the CDR3, the DNA is TGTGCCAGCAGCCCCACCGGGACTAGCGATGACGAGCAGTACTTC. The encoded protein is CASSPTGTSDDEQYF.

The chain uses TRBV7-3 and TRBJ2-1; D is unclear. Germline values: CDR1 SGHTA, CDR2 FQGTGA. The V end was cut by 6 bases, the J end by 0 bases, with 12 bases between. The CDR3 runs to 15 residues. The CDR3 coding sequence is TGTGCCAGCAGTCGCGGCAAGAGCTCCTACAATGAGCAGTTCTTC. Amino acid sequence: CASSRGKSSYNEQFF.

This clonotype has a handful of counts. This chain connects TRBV7-2 to TRBJ2-1; TRBD1 matches at 7 bases. There are 14 residues in the CDR3. Per the germline V gene, CDR1 is SGHTA and CDR2 is FQGNSA. V lost 7 bases, J lost 1 base, and 4 bases stayed unmatched. The CDR3 DNA follows: TGTGCCAGCACTGGCAGGGGGTCCTACAATGAGCAGTTCTTC. It yields the protein CASTGRGSYNEQFF.

The chain links TRBV7-2 to TRBJ2-7; D may be TRBD1 or TRBD2 (5 bases each). Germline CDR1 reads SGHTA; CDR2 reads FQGNSA. This CDR3 has 15 amino acids. The germline V and J ends were trimmed by 4 bases and 0 bases, with 13 bases remaining between them. This chain's CDR3 is CASSSPGPTSYEQYF. DNA for the CDR3: TGTGCCAGCAGCTCACCGGGACCCACCTCCTACGAGCAGTACTTC.

The CDR3 sequence: CASRTGLLSSSREQYF. The CDR3 region has the DNA TGTGCCAGCAGGACAGGGTTACTATCTTCTTCCCGCGAGCAGTACTTC. This sequence joins TRBV12-3 or TRBV12-4 and TRBJ2-4; TRBD1 matches at 7 bases. TRBJ2-7 explains the end of the DNA better; the J call may be wrong. This CDR3 contains 16 residues.

The chain has TRBV7-2 and TRBJ2-7; D is perhaps TRBD1 (6 bases). Germline V lookup: CDR1 SGHTA, CDR2 FQGNSA. The length of the CDR3 is 18 residues. V lost 1 base and J 2 bases, leaving 21 bases between the germline ends. CDR3 in amino acids: CASSLDYSRGRPTYEQYF. In DNA, the CDR3 is TGTGCCAGCAGCTTAGATTATTCCAGGGGCCGCCCCACCTACGAGCAGTACTTC.

V and J are TRBV7-9 and TRBJ2-3, with D possibly matching TRBD2 (6 bases). The CDR3 spans 19 residues. Between the trimmed V and J ends, which lost 2 bases and 0 bases, there was a span of 21 bases. CDR1 SEHNR and CDR2 FQNEAQ come from the germline V gene (reference sequence). CDR3: CASSLSFLGLQSSTDTQYF. In DNA, the CDR3 is TGTGCCAGCAGCTTAAGTTTCCTGGGACTTCAATCGAGCACAGATACGCAGTATTTT.

Details on this clonotype: A much larger clone sits a single nucleotide away, making a read error possible. The CDR3 sequence: CASGQGVEQYF. CDR3 nucleotides: TGTGCCAGCGGCCAAGGGGTCGAGCAGTACTTC. The rearrangement uses TRBV3-1 and TRBJ2-7; possible D gene TRBD1, 5 bases. This CDR3 region has 11 residues. From germline, CDR1 is LGHDT and CDR2 YNNKEL (reference sequence).

The chain joins TRBV24-1 to TRBJ2-7; 11 nucleotides agree with TRBD1. Trimming at V came to 5 bases and at J to 3 bases, leaving 5 bases not matched to a gene. Germline V gene data show CDR1 as KGHDR and CDR2 as SFDVKD. The CDR3 contains 15 residues. This CDR3 is CATSAGQGADYEQYF. As DNA, the CDR3 is TGTGCCACCAGTGCCGGACAGGGGGCCGACTACGAGCAGTACTTC.

The chain links TRBV29-1 to TRBJ1-2, with TRBD1 as a possible D gene (6 bases). The CDR3 is 12 residues long. Germline values: CDR1 SQVTM, CDR2 ANQGSEA. With 7 bases removed from V and 4 bases from J, the gap between germline ends came to 13 bases. The CDR3 here is CSGSTRGYGYTF. DNA for the CDR3: TGCAGCGGGTCGACCAGGGGCTATGGCTACACCTTC.

This chain uses TRBV5-1 with TRBJ2-1, with D possibly matching TRBD2 (6 bases). This CDR3 is 17 amino acids long. The V gene lost 0 bases and the J gene lost 1 base, with 14 bases spanning the gap. Germline values: CDR1 SGHRS, CDR2 YFSETQ. The CDR3 DNA reads TGCGCCAGCAGCTTGGCCGGGCGGGGCGGTTCCTACAATGAGCAGTTCTTC. It yields the protein CASSLAGRGGSYNEQFF. The variable domain in full, with the rest retrieved from reference TRBV5-1 and TRBJ2-1, is KAGVTQTPRYLIKTRGQQVTLSCSPISGHRSVSWYQQTPGQGLQFLFEYFSETQRNKGNFPGRFSGRQFSNSRSEMNVSTLELGDSALYLCASSLAGRGGSYNEQFFGPGTRLTVL.

The chain couples TRBV14 to TRBJ1-4, with 7 bases identical to TRBD1. This CDR3 is 15 amino acids long. Per germline, CDR1 SGHDN and CDR2 FVKESK. As DNA, the CDR3 is TGTGTTGGGCTAGGGACAGACCCAACTAATGAAAAACTGTTTTTT. This encodes CVGLGTDPTNEKLFF. Complete variable domain (other parts from reference TRBV14 and TRBJ1-4): EAGVTQFPSHSVIEKGQTVTLRCDPISGHDNLYWYRRVMGKEIKFLLHFVKESKQDESGMPNNRFLAERTGGTYSTLKVQPAELEDSGVYFCVGLGTDPTNEKLFFGSGTQLSVL.

As concerns this clonotype: A read error may account for a junction end that differs from germline. The chain couples TRBV11-1 to TRBJ2-3, with D possibly being TRBD1 or TRBD2 (6 bases each). The CDR3 loop spans 17 amino acids. The germline CDR1 and CDR2 sequences are SGHAT and FQDESV (reference sequence). CDR3 in amino acids: CTSSLGRLGRGRDTQYF. The CDR3 DNA is TGTACCAGCAGCTTAGGGCGGTTGGGACGGGGGCGCGATACGCAGTATTTT.

This chain joins TRBV7-2 and TRBJ2-5; the D gene is possibly TRBD1 (6 bases). Germline V gene data show CDR1 as SGHTA and CDR2 as FQGNSA. This CDR3 is built from 16 residues. V lost 2 bases and J 5 bases, leaving 18 bases between the germline ends. CDR3 amino acids: CASSLTGLMGRETQYF. Written as DNA, the CDR3 is TGTGCCAGCAGCTTAACAGGGCTCATGGGAAGGGAGACCCAGTACTTC.

At least ten counts were recorded for this clonotype. This sequence joins TRBV9 and TRBJ1-2, with a weak D call TRBD1 (6 bases). Trimming removed 7 bases from V and 0 bases from J, with 10 bases in between. Per the germline V gene, CDR1 is SGDLS and CDR2 is YYNGEE. This CDR3 comprises 13 residues. CDR3 DNA: TGTGCCAGCTCGACAGGTTCTAACTATGGCTACACCTTC. It is translated as CASSTGSNYGYTF.

The chain joins TRBV4-1 to TRBJ2-1, with D tentatively TRBD2 (6 bases). This CDR3 spans 17 amino acids. Germline loops: CDR1 MGHRA, CDR2 YSYEKL. Between the trimmed V and J ends, which lost 1 base and 2 bases, there was a span of 15 bases. The CDR3 spells CASSQGQRGLTYNEQFF. The CDR3 nucleotides are TGCGCCAGCAGCCAAGGGCAACGGGGGTTGACCTACAATGAGCAGTTCTTC.

This CDR3 is CASSTWDRGEAFF. Here the CDR3 DNA reads TGTGCCAGCAGTACATGGGACAGAGGTGAAGCTTTCTTT. The chain recombines TRBV12-3 or TRBV12-4 with TRBJ1-1, with 7 bases matching TRBD1. The CDR3 is 13 amino acids. The trim removed 5 bases at V and 7 bases at J, leaving 7 bases unmatched.

This clonotype was counted between two and nine times. The chain combines TRBV3-1 with TRBJ2-5; the match to TRBD2 covers 7 bases. Germline V gives CDR1 LGHDT, CDR2 YNNKEL (reference sequence). CDR3 size: 15 residues. V lost 6 bases to trimming and J lost 2 bases; unmatched junction nucleotides: 9. Written as DNA, the CDR3 is TGTGCCAGCAGTCCTCCCGGGGGGAGACAAGAGACCCAGTACTTC. Translation: CASSPPGGRQETQYF.